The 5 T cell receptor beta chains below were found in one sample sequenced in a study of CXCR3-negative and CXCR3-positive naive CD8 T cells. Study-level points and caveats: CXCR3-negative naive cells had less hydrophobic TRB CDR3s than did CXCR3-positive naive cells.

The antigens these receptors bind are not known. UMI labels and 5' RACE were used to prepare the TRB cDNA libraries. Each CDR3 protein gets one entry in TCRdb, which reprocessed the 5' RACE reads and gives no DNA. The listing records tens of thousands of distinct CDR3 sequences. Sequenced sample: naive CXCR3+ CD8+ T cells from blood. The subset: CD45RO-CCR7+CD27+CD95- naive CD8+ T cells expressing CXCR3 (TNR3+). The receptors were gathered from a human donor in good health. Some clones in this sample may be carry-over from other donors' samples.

CDR3 in amino acids: CSGDSDGSTEAFF. This chain connects TRBV29-1 to TRBJ1-1; no DNA is available, so the TRBD1 call from TCRdb remains unchecked. The CDR3 sequence is 13 residues long. Germline V gene lookup returns CDR1 SQVTM and CDR2 ANQGSEA.

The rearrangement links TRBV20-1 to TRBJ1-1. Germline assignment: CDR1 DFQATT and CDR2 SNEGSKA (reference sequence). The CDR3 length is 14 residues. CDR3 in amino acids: CSAREGGRNTEAFF.

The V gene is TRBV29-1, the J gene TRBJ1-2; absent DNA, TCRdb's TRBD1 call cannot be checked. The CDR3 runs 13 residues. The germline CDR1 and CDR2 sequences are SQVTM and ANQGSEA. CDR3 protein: CSAEVDREYGYTF.

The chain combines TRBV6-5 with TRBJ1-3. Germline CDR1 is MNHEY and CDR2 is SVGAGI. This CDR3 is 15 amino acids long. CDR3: CASTQGSGLGNTIYF.

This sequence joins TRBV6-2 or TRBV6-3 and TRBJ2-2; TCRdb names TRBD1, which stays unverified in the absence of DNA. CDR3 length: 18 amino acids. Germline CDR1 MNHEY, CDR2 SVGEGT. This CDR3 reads CASRRSLPGAEDGGELFF.